This T cell receptor beta chain was retrieved from a study of T cells after yellow fever vaccination. TCRdb recomputed calls from the 5' RACE reads with MiXCR, one row per CDR3 protein. This table has about 550,000 distinct CDR3 sequences, 15% to 20% appearing once. Whole-study results and caveats: Bulk-population clonotypes that are abundant could appear as contaminants in FACS-sorted repertoires. Reappearance after the booster was seen for most primary-vaccination clones, at roughly 96% CD4 and around 88% CD8.

CDR3 size: 14 residues. CDR1 and CDR2 from the germline V gene are SGHRS and YFSETQ. The V and J ends lost 7 bases and 4 bases, in that order; junction bases with no gene match: 7. Only a few counts were recorded for this clonotype. Its antigen is as yet unknown. The sequence was obtained from a man aged 25 to 40 who received the YFV17D yellow fever vaccine. The chain combines TRBV5-1 with TRBJ2-7; 11 bases are shared with TRBD2. Sequenced here: PBMCs, sampled 15 days after the yellow fever booster vaccination. As DNA, the CDR3 is TGCGCCAGCCGTACTAGCGGGAGCGCATACGAGCAGTACTTC. This encodes CASRTSGSAYEQYF. The full variable domain, rest sourced from reference TRBV5-1 and TRBJ2-7, is KAGVTQTPRYLIKTRGQQVTLSCSPISGHRSVSWYQQTPGQGLQFLFEYFSETQRNKGNFPGRFSGRQFSNSRSEMNVSTLELGDSALYLCASRTSGSAYEQYFGPGTRLTVT.